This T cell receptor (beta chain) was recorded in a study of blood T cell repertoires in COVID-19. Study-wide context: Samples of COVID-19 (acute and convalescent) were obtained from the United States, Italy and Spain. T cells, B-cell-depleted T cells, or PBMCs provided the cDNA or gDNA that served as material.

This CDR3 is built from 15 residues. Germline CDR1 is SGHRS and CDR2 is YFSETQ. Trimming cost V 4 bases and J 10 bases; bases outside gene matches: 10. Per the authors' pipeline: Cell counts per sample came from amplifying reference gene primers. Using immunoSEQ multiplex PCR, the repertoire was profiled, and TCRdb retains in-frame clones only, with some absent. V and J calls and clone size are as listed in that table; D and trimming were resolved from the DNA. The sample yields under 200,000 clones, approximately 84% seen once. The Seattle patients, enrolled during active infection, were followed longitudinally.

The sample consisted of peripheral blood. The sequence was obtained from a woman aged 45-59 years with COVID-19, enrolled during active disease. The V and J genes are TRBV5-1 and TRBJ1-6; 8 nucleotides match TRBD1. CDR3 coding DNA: TGCGCCAGCAGCGCGGGACAGGACAAGTCATCACCCCTCCACTTT. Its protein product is CASSAGQDKSSPLHF.